This TCR beta chain was found in a study of naive and memory T cell subsets. Study-level findings and limits: Gini index rose across naive, CM, EM and EMRA in CD4 and CD8. Over 90% of naive TCR sequences appeared only once after error correction, unlike memory subsets. There was no ground truth to check naive and memory subset results.

Germline V gene lookup returns CDR1 MNHEY and CDR2 SVGAGI. The V end was cut by 6 bases, the J end by 6 bases, with 18 bases between. This CDR3 is built from 14 residues. Two oligonucleotides, mixed equimolar, formed the beta constant-region primer covering TRBC1 and TRBC2. Using its own MiXCR run on the UMI-ligation and nested PCR reads, TCRdb lists one record per CDR3 protein. The table lists about 85,000 distinct CDR3 sequences, about an eighth of them singletons. This clonotype came up many times. As yet, its antigen is unknown. The sequencing input was central memory CD4+ T cells from blood. The clonotype originates from a human donor in good health. The V and J genes are TRBV6-5 and TRBJ2-7; D is unclear. Here the CDR3 DNA reads TGTGCCAGCAGCCTAACCCCCCTACGGGTCGAGCAGTACTTC. This sequence encodes CASSLTPLRVEQYF.